This TCR beta chain came from a study of immune evolution from preneoplasia to lung adenocarcinoma. Overall study: HLA loss of heterozygosity: under 7.5% AIS, about 15% MIA, roughly 30% ADC, none AAH.

V lost 6 bases and J lost 4, with 15 bases in between. The CDR3 sequence is 14 residues long. Germline CDR1 is SGHTA and CDR2 is FQGNSA. This clone was seen once. Its antigen is currently unknown. Study-wide results and limits: Clonality was highest in normal lung, lower in later-stage lesions apparently. Compared with EGFR-mutant or double wild-type lesions, KRAS-mutant nodules were more clonal.

Sequencing used immunoSEQ multiplex PCR; TCRdb keeps in-frame clones, though not all of them. The sample yields about 6,300 clones, over 65% seen once. This clonotype was sampled from a person aged 55-80 years with lung adenocarcinoma. Sequenced sample: FFPE minimally invasive lung adenocarcinoma tissue. This rearrangement joins TRBV7-2 to TRBJ2-5, with D perhaps assigned TRBD1 or TRBD2 (6 bases each). The CDR3 here is CASRVGGSTETQYF. CDR3 coding DNA: TGTGCCAGCAGGGTGGGGGGCTCCACAGAGACCCAGTACTTC.